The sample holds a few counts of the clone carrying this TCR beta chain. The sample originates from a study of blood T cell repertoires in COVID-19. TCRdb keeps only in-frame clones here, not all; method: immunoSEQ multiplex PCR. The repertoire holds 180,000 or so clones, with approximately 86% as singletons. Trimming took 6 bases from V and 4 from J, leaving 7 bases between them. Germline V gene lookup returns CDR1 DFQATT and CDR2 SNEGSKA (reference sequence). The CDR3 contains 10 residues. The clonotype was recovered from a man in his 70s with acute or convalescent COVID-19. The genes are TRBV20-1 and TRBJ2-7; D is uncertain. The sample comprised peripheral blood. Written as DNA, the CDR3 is TGCAGTGCGGGCGAGTACGAGCAGTACTTC. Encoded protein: CSAGEYEQYF.